Below, one TCR beta chain is given with its context. Enrolled through a virtual design, the participants were between about 18 and 100 years of age and came from 24 US areas. Recovery among Cohort 3 donors was established by two negative PCRs, clearance, or symptom resolution. The sample belongs to a study of blood T cell repertoires in COVID-19. Study overall: Sample material is recorded as cDNA or gDNA derived from T cells, B-cell-depleted T cells, or PBMCs.

Authors' methods: Quantification of nucleated cells was approximated via reference gene primer amplification. Clones were read by immunoSEQ multiplex PCR, and TCRdb kept only the in-frame ones, dropping some. V and J calls and clone size come straight from that table; D and trimming were deduced from the DNA. The sample gives 150,000 to 200,000 clones, around four fifths of which show up once; about 8% is in the top ten. CDR1 is SGHVS, CDR2 FNYEAQ, per germline. V lost 5 bases and J lost 1, with 13 bases in between. CDR3 length: 15 residues. The sample taken for sequencing was PBMCs or T cells enriched from blood (not recorded which). The origin of this receptor is a woman aged 50 to 60 who had recovered from COVID-19. The genes are TRBV7-6 and TRBJ2-3, with D possibly being TRBD1 (6 bases). For the CDR3, the DNA is TGTGCCAGCAGCCACCCCAGGGGAGGCACAGATACGCAGTATTTT. Amino acid sequence: CASSHPRGGTDTQYF. Based on the CDR3 plus reference TRBV7-6 and TRBJ2-3, the full variable domain is GAGVSQSPRYKVTKRGQDVALRCDPISGHVSLYWYRQALGQGPEFLTYFNYEAQQDKSGLPNDRFSAERPEGSISTLTIQRTEQRDSAMYRCASSHPRGGTDTQYFGPGTRLTVL.